These T cell receptor beta chains were read from a single sample in a study of shared clonotypes between healthy human individuals. Repertoires were generated with immunoSEQ multiplex PCR, while TCRdb's copy carries only in-frame clones and drops some. The data contain around 940,000 clones, approximately 80% of them singletons. Sequencing was done on a sample of memory CD4+ T cells sorted from blood. All receptors derive from a young man in good health. CDR3s include the opening cysteine and the closing phenylalanine or tryptophan. The D gene is left open where the match is weak. A row's size may be missing; if present it is once, few, many or a size class.

cdr3_aa cdr3_nt d_call j_call v_call clone_size
CSILPTSGRWDTQYF TGCAGCATCCTCCCAACTAGCGGGAGGTGGGATACGCAGTATTTT TRBD2 TRBJ2-3 TRBV29-1 .
CASSSTAGTANTGELFF TGTGCCAGCAGCTCAACCGCCGGGACAGCGAACACCGGGGAGCTGTTTTTT TRBD1 TRBJ2-2 TRBV5-4 once
CSAGQRGVYEQYF TGCAGCGCTGGGCAGAGGGGGGTCTACGAGCAGTACTTC . TRBJ2-7 TRBV29-1 .
CASSQAHRGGSEAFF TGCGCCAGCAGCCAAGCCCACAGGGGTGGTTCTGAAGCTTTCTTT TRBD1 TRBJ1-1 TRBV4-1 .
CAWNGRLSYGYTF TGTGCCTGGAATGGCAGGTTATCCTATGGCTACACCTTC . TRBJ1-2 TRBV30 .
CASIRPGGGQLEAFF TGTGCCAGCATCCGACCCGGGGGAGGACAGCTTGAAGCTTTCTTT . TRBJ1-1 TRBV6-5 .
CASSLESNTPEAFF TGCGCCAGCAGCTTGGAGTCAAATACCCCTGAAGCTTTCTTT . TRBJ1-1 TRBV5-1 once
CAISEGGLMNTEAFF TGTGCCATCAGTGAGGGGGGTTTAATGAACACTGAAGCTTTCTTT . TRBJ1-1 TRBV10-3 .
CATSRDRYEQYF TGTGCCACCAGCAGAGATCGCTACGAGCAGTACTTC . TRBJ2-7 TRBV15 few
CASTGLAENTGELFF TGTGCCAGCACCGGACTAGCGGAGAACACCGGGGAGCTGTTTTTT TRBD2 TRBJ2-2 TRBV7-6 .
CASSQDNQGNTGELFF TGTGCCAGCAGCCAAGATAATCAGGGCAACACCGGGGAGCTGTTTTTT . TRBJ2-2 TRBV4-2 .
CATSRLTGGPAEQFF TGTGCCACCAGCAGGCTAACGGGAGGGCCGGCAGAGCAGTTCTTC TRBD2 TRBJ2-1 TRBV15 few
CSAIRMDEQFF TGCAGTGCGATCCGTATGGATGAGCAGTTCTTC . TRBJ2-1 TRBV20-1 .
CAWSVLKGEGGSPLHF TGTGCCTGGAGTGTACTCAAGGGGGAGGGGGGTTCACCCCTCCACTTT . TRBJ1-6 TRBV30 .
CASGGDRTVFEQYF TGTGCCAGCGGGGGGGACCGCACGGTGTTCGAGCAGTACTTC TRBD2 TRBJ2-7 TRBV6-1 .
CASSLEAYGYTF TGTGCCAGCAGCTTGGAGGCCTATGGCTACACCTTC . TRBJ1-2 TRBV5-5 .
CASTPGPTNEQFF TGCGCCAGCACCCCGGGCCCCACCAATGAGCAGTTCTTC . TRBJ2-1 TRBV5-1 .
CASSIGWRIKETQYF TGTGCCAGTAGTATCGGGTGGCGGATTAAAGAGACCCAGTACTTC . TRBJ2-5 TRBV19 .
CASRVWGEGGYTF TGTGCCAGCAGAGTTTGGGGAGAGGGAGGCTACACCTTC . TRBJ1-2 TRBV28 .
CAWSVLGVLTDTQYF TGTGCCTGGAGTGTACTGGGGGTCTTAACAGATACGCAGTATTTT . TRBJ2-3 TRBV30 .
CASSLSGTSGQETQYF TGTGCCAGCAGCCTATCAGGGACTAGCGGCCAAGAGACCCAGTACTTC TRBD2 TRBJ2-5 TRBV7-2 few
CATKFRGGKTVNYGYTF TGTGCCACCAAATTTAGGGGAGGAAAGACAGTGAACTATGGCTACACCTTC . TRBJ1-2 TRBV6-4 .
CASSYTGTSFYNEQFF TGTGCCAGCAGCTATACCGGGACTAGCTTCTACAATGAGCAGTTCTTC TRBD2 TRBJ2-1 TRBV7-2 .
CASSPRESPDGYTF TGTGCCAGCTCCCCGAGGGAGAGCCCCGATGGCTACACCTTC . TRBJ1-2 TRBV18 once
CASSTQGQGRSGANVLTF TGCGCCAGCAGCACCCAAGGACAGGGCCGCTCTGGGGCCAACGTCCTGACTTTC TRBD1 TRBJ2-6 TRBV5-1 few
CASSPGVGNYGYTF TGTGCCAGCAGCCCCGGGGTGGGTAACTATGGCTACACCTTC . TRBJ1-2 TRBV6-5 once
CASSPSKDRTEAFF TGTGCCAGCAGCCCCTCCAAAGATCGGACTGAAGCTTTCTTT . TRBJ1-1 TRBV7-2 few
CASSQAGVNTGELFF TGCGCCAGCAGCCAAGCAGGGGTGAACACCGGGGAGCTGTTTTTT . TRBJ2-2 TRBV4-1 .
CASSQDQVWREQFF TGCGCCAGCAGCCAAGATCAGGTATGGCGAGAGCAGTTCTTC . TRBJ2-1 TRBV4-3 once
CSVQRGVLYTF TGCAGTGTTCAGCGAGGGGTTCTTTACACCTTC . TRBJ1-2 TRBV20-1 .
CATGISYEQYF TGTGCCACTGGGATCTCCTACGAGCAGTACTTC . TRBJ2-7 TRBV6-1 .
CASSEGWGGRQPQHF TGTGCCAGCAGTGAAGGTTGGGGGGGCCGTCAGCCCCAGCATTTT . TRBJ1-5 TRBV2 .
CASSVGQGFSSPLHF TGTGCCAGCAGTGTGGGACAGGGGTTTAGCTCACCCCTCCACTTT TRBD1 TRBJ1-6 TRBV25-1 once
CASSSLAGTTGELFF TGTGCCAGCAGCTCATTAGCGGGGACGACCGGGGAGCTGTTTTTT TRBD2 TRBJ2-2 TRBV7-2 once
CASSANQGGQPQHF TGTGCCAGCAGCGCTAACCAGGGGGGGCAGCCCCAGCATTTT TRBD1 TRBJ1-5 TRBV6-1 few
CASSLGHQIYNEQFF TGTGCCAGCAGTTTGGGACACCAAATCTACAATGAGCAGTTCTTC . TRBJ2-1 TRBV27 .
CAISRGQLGSYEQYF TGTGCCATCAGCCGGGGACAGTTGGGCTCCTACGAGCAGTACTTC TRBD1 TRBJ2-7 TRBV10-3 .
CASSSSVETQYF TGTGCCAGCAGCTCCTCAGTGGAGACCCAGTACTTC . TRBJ2-5 TRBV14 .
CASSLTGNQETQYF TGTGCCAGCTCCCTAACAGGGAACCAAGAGACCCAGTACTTC . TRBJ2-5 TRBV18 .
CASSLGQLLSNQPQHF TGTGCCAGCAGCTTAGGGCAGTTACTTAGCAATCAGCCCCAGCATTTT . TRBJ1-5 TRBV7-8 .
CASRYGRENTEAFF TGTGCCAGCAGGTATGGACGGGAGAACACTGAAGCTTTCTTT . TRBJ1-1 TRBV6-5 .
CASSQYGQGKSSPLHF TGTGCCAGCAGCCAGTACGGACAGGGTAAATCTTCACCCCTCCACTTT TRBD1 TRBJ1-6 TRBV14 few
CASEGDSNYGYTF TGCGCCAGCGAAGGGGATTCAAACTATGGCTACACCTTC . TRBJ1-2 TRBV10-2 .
CASSRPWTHYGYTF TGTGCCAGCAGTCGACCGTGGACCCACTATGGCTACACCTTC . TRBJ1-2 TRBV28 .
CASSSSGTNASPLHF TGTGCCAGCAGCTCGTCCGGGACAAACGCGTCACCCCTCCACTTT . TRBJ1-6 TRBV11-2 .
CASSDIQGGGYNSPLHF TGTGCCAGCAGTGATATACAGGGTGGCGGATATAATTCACCCCTCCACTTT . TRBJ1-6 TRBV6-1 once
CASSGAGSWDGGYTF TGTGCCAGCAGTGGAGCGGGGTCGTGGGACGGTGGCTACACCTTC . TRBJ1-2 TRBV25-1 .
CASSGIGAYESPLHF TGTGCCAGCAGTGGAATCGGGGCCTATGAGTCACCCCTCCACTTT . TRBJ1-6 TRBV28 .
CATQGAGDTEAFF TGTGCCACACAGGGGGCCGGGGACACTGAAGCTTTCTTT TRBD1 TRBJ1-1 TRBV2 .
CASSPQQGLGKTQYF TGTGCCAGCTCACCTCAACAGGGGTTAGGCAAGACCCAGTACTTC TRBD1 TRBJ2-5 TRBV18 .